A selection of T cell receptor beta chains follows, all from one sample in a study of blood T cell repertoires in COVID-19. TCRdb's copy holds only in-frame clones and misses some; the assay was immunoSEQ multiplex PCR. The sample includes roughly 150,000 clones, roughly four fifths of them seen just once. Sequencing used peripheral blood. These receptor sequences come from a man in his sixties with active or convalescent COVID-19. CDR3s include the opening cysteine and the closing phenylalanine or tryptophan. The order of the fields is D gene, clone size, V gene, J gene, CDR3 protein, CDR3 DNA. The D gene is left open where the match is weak. A row's size may be missing; if present it is once, few, many or a size class.

D gene: .; clone size: .; V gene: TRBV7-9; J gene: TRBJ1-2; CDR3 protein: CASSPPGGTNYGYTF; CDR3 DNA: TGTGCCAGCAGCCCCCCTGGAGGGACTAACTATGGCTACACCTTC
D gene: .; clone size: .; V gene: TRBV5-1; J gene: TRBJ1-1; CDR3 protein: CASSLGGNTEAFF; CDR3 DNA: TGCGCCAGCAGCTTGGGAGGGAACACTGAAGCTTTCTTT
D gene: .; clone size: .; V gene: TRBV3-1/TRBV3-2; J gene: TRBJ1-3; CDR3 protein: CASRPPGTTGNTIYF; CDR3 DNA: TGTGCCAGCAGACCGCCCGGGACTACTGGAAACACCATATATTTT
D gene: .; clone size: .; V gene: TRBV10-3; J gene: TRBJ2-1; CDR3 protein: CAIRGLGVNEQFF; CDR3 DNA: TGTGCCATCAGGGGCCTAGGGGTCAATGAGCAGTTCTTC
D gene: TRBD2; clone size: .; V gene: TRBV2; J gene: TRBJ2-3; CDR3 protein: CASSGSGGGFTDTQYF; CDR3 DNA: TGTGCCAGCAGTGGAAGCGGGGGAGGTTTCACAGATACGCAGTATTTT
D gene: .; clone size: .; V gene: TRBV3-1/TRBV3-2; J gene: TRBJ1-1; CDR3 protein: CASTIGGAWNTEAFF; CDR3 DNA: TGTGCCAGCACCATAGGGGGGGCGTGGAACACTGAAGCTTTCTTT
D gene: TRBD1; clone size: .; V gene: TRBV29-1; J gene: TRBJ1-2; CDR3 protein: CSVEPPGTDGYTF; CDR3 DNA: TGCAGCGTTGAACCCCCGGGGACAGATGGCTACACCTTC
D gene: TRBD2; clone size: .; V gene: TRBV5-1; J gene: TRBJ2-5; CDR3 protein: CASSSGLAQETQYF; CDR3 DNA: TGCGCCAGCAGCTCGGGACTAGCGCAAGAGACCCAGTACTTC
D gene: .; clone size: .; V gene: TRBV10-1; J gene: TRBJ1-2; CDR3 protein: CASSGNRENYGYTF; CDR3 DNA: TGCGCCAGCAGTGGAAACAGGGAGAACTATGGCTACACCTTC
D gene: TRBD2; clone size: many; V gene: TRBV19; J gene: TRBJ2-5; CDR3 protein: CASSPGLASVETQYF; CDR3 DNA: TGTGCCAGTAGTCCCGGACTAGCGTCGGTGGAGACCCAGTACTTC
D gene: TRBD1; clone size: .; V gene: TRBV5-4; J gene: TRBJ1-1; CDR3 protein: CASRPGRGRAEAFF; CDR3 DNA: TGTGCCAGCAGACCGGGAAGGGGGCGTGCTGAAGCTTTCTTT
D gene: .; clone size: .; V gene: TRBV4-2; J gene: TRBJ2-3; CDR3 protein: CASSQGSQRSTDTQYF; CDR3 DNA: TGTGCCAGCAGCCAAGGGTCGCAGCGGAGCACAGATACGCAGTATTTT
D gene: .; clone size: .; V gene: TRBV4-1; J gene: TRBJ2-4; CDR3 protein: CASSQEGGAKNIQYF; CDR3 DNA: TGCGCCAGCAGCCAAGAGGGGGGAGCCAAAAACATTCAGTACTTC
D gene: TRBD1; clone size: .; V gene: TRBV9; J gene: TRBJ2-7; CDR3 protein: CASTKGQGASYEQYF; CDR3 DNA: TGTGCCAGCACCAAAGGACAGGGGGCTTCGTACGAGCAGTACTTC
D gene: TRBD2; clone size: .; V gene: TRBV9; J gene: TRBJ2-5; CDR3 protein: CASSVAASGKKETQYF; CDR3 DNA: TGTGCCAGCAGCGTAGCGGCTAGCGGGAAAAAAGAGACCCAGTACTTC
D gene: .; clone size: .; V gene: TRBV7-8; J gene: TRBJ1-1; CDR3 protein: CASSAPRGAFF; CDR3 DNA: TGTGCCAGCAGCGCCCCTAGGGGAGCTTTCTTT
D gene: TRBD2; clone size: .; V gene: TRBV7-6; J gene: TRBJ2-1; CDR3 protein: CASSIVRTSGNEQFF; CDR3 DNA: TGTGCCAGCAGCATAGTAAGGACTAGCGGCAATGAGCAGTTCTTC
D gene: .; clone size: .; V gene: TRBV2; J gene: TRBJ1-4; CDR3 protein: CASSEEGRSEKLFF; CDR3 DNA: TGTGCCAGCAGCGAGGAGGGGAGAAGTGAAAAACTGTTTTTT
D gene: .; clone size: .; V gene: TRBV5-6; J gene: TRBJ1-2; CDR3 protein: CASSLGQGDGYTF; CDR3 DNA: TGTGCCAGCAGCTTAGGGCAGGGCGATGGCTACACCTTC
D gene: TRBD1; clone size: .; V gene: TRBV11-1; J gene: TRBJ1-2; CDR3 protein: CASSRMGQGVNYGYTF; CDR3 DNA: TGTGCCAGCAGCAGAATGGGACAGGGAGTCAACTATGGCTACACCTTC
D gene: TRBD2; clone size: .; V gene: TRBV7-6; J gene: TRBJ2-2; CDR3 protein: CASSLAASGNTGELFF; CDR3 DNA: TGTGCCAGCAGCTTAGCGGCTAGCGGGAACACCGGGGAGCTGTTTTTT
D gene: TRBD1; clone size: .; V gene: TRBV12-3/TRBV12-4; J gene: TRBJ1-2; CDR3 protein: CASSPTGRGYTF; CDR3 DNA: TGTGCCAGCAGTCCGACAGGGAGGGGCTACACCTTC
D gene: .; clone size: .; V gene: TRBV7-9; J gene: TRBJ2-7; CDR3 protein: CAVAPGSSYEQYF; CDR3 DNA: TGTGCCGTAGCCCCGGGTTCCTCCTACGAGCAGTACTTC
D gene: .; clone size: .; V gene: TRBV2; J gene: TRBJ1-1; CDR3 protein: CASSESAVQAFF; CDR3 DNA: TGTGCCAGCAGTGAATCCGCGGTTCAAGCTTTCTTT
D gene: .; clone size: .; V gene: TRBV5-4; J gene: TRBJ1-1; CDR3 protein: CASSLTGGYTTEAFF; CDR3 DNA: TGTGCCAGCAGCTTGACGGGGGGTTACACTACTGAAGCTTTCTTT